One sample yielded the 21 T cell receptor beta chains listed below, sequenced in a study of early T cells in non-severe SARS-CoV-2 infection. TCRdb re-analysed the 5' RACE reads in MiXCR, keeping a single row per CDR3 protein. The sample holds some 54,000 distinct CDR3 sequences; roughly 10% are singletons and the top ten take less than 10%. Sequencing was done on a sample of whole blood. These receptor sequences come from an adult who was a healthcare worker with PCR-confirmed SARS-CoV-2 infection or an uninfected control (not recorded which).

This clonotype came up many times. The rearrangement joins TRBV29-1 to TRBJ2-7; no firm D call. Germline lookup yields CDR1 SQVTM and CDR2 ANQGSEA. This CDR3 has 12 residues. V was pared by 0 bases and J by 6 bases, with 9 bases between. The CDR3 DNA follows: TGCAGCGTTGAAGAAGGTTCGGGCGAGCAGTACTTC. It codes for CSVEEGSGEQYF.

V and J are TRBV14 and TRBJ2-1; perhaps TRBD1 as D (5 bases). Germline V gene sequence: CDR1 SGHDN, CDR2 FVKESK. This CDR3 has 14 amino acids. Trimming removed 4 bases from V and 6 bases from J, with 13 bases in between. The CDR3 nucleotides read TGTGCCAGCAGCCTGGGGCTAGGTCGCAATGAGCAGTTCTTC. Translated, it gives CASSLGLGRNEQFF.

By proportion, this clonotype is medium-sized. The chain recombines TRBV27 with TRBJ2-3; 8 bases agree with TRBD1. Per the germline V gene, CDR1 is MNHEY and CDR2 is SMNVEV (reference sequence). The CDR3 length is 14 residues. J was trimmed by 4 bases and V by 8 bases; bases with no gene match: 8. CDR3 sequence (DNA): TGTGCCAGCGGCGACAGGGGAATCGCAGATACGCAGTATTTT. It translates to CASGDRGIADTQYF.

This chain links TRBV29-1 with TRBJ2-5; D may correspond to TRBD1 or TRBD2 (6 bases each). The CDR3 is made up of 12 amino acids. Trimming removed 5 bases at V and 7 bases at J, with 14 bases between. Germline CDR1 is SQVTM and CDR2 is ANQGSEA. The CDR3 loop reads CSVPSGGGTQYF. The CDR3 nucleotides read TGCAGCGTTCCCTCCGGAGGGGGGACCCAGTACTTC.

This clonotype has a count of ten or more. The chain links TRBV6-6 to TRBJ2-7, with D possibly TRBD1 on 6 matching bases. The germline V gene encodes CDR1 MNHNY and CDR2 SVGAGI (reference sequence). Between the trimmed V and J ends, which lost 2 bases and 2 bases, there was a span of 13 bases. This CDR3 is built from 15 residues. The CDR3 DNA reads as TGTGCCAGCAGTTACGACCCGACAGGCCCCTACGAGCAGTACTTC. It codes for CASSYDPTGPYEQYF.

The table lists this clonotype with a count of one. Lacking the conserved final phenylalanine or tryptophan, this CDR3 likely reflects a read error. The chain uses TRBV5-1 and TRBJ1-4, with TRBD1 matching over 7 bases. This CDR3 has 14 amino acids. J lost 3 bases, V lost 4 bases, and 3 bases had no gene match. CDR1 is SGHRS, CDR2 YFSETQ, per germline. CDR3 in DNA: TGCGCCAGCAGCGTACAGGGGTCTAATGAAAAACTGTTTATT. This gives the protein CASSVQGSNEKLFI.

This clonotype was seen ten or more times. The V call is TRBV7-2, the J call TRBJ2-3; TRBD2 matches at 8 bases. Losses at the gene ends were 3 bases for V and 4 bases for J; bases not matched to a gene: 6. CDR3 length equals 15 residues. The germline V gene has CDR1 SGHTA and CDR2 FQGNSA. The CDR3 sequence: CASSFPSGSSDTQYF. The CDR3, as DNA: TGTGCCAGCAGCTTTCCCAGCGGGAGCTCAGATACGCAGTATTTT.

This clonotype turned up a few times. Written as DNA, the CDR3 is TGTGCCAGCAGCCTACCCGGAAAAGCGGGAAACACAGATACGCAGTATTTT. It translates to CASSLPGKAGNTDTQYF. J is TRBJ2-3 and V is TRBV3-1, with 7 bases fitting TRBD2. Germline V gene sequence: CDR1 LGHDT, CDR2 YNNKEL (reference sequence). The CDR3 spans 17 residues. With V trimmed by 4 bases and J by 2 bases, 12 bases remained unmatched.

This clonotype appeared many times. The chain joins TRBV13 to TRBJ2-7; possibly TRBD2 for D (6 bases). The CDR3 extends over 16 amino acids. Trimming shortened V by 5 bases and J by 1 base, and 18 bases separated the two germline ends. CDR1 and CDR2 from the germline V gene are PRHDT and FYEKMQ (reference sequence). The CDR3 here is CASSPRGSGSSYEQYF. The CDR3 region has the DNA TGTGCCAGCAGCCCCCGCGGCAGCGGGTCTTCCTACGAGCAGTACTTC.

This clonotype has ten or more counts. V and J are TRBV10-3 and TRBJ2-5, with 10 bases aligning to TRBD2. Trimming cost V 5 bases and J 3 bases; bases outside gene matches: 6. This CDR3 has 15 residues. Germline assignment: CDR1 ENHRY and CDR2 SYGVKD. The DNA for the CDR3 is TGTGCCATCAGTTCGACTAGCGGGCCCAAAGAGACCCAGTACTTC. Translation: CAISSTSGPKETQYF.

There are many counts of this clonotype. The rearrangement links TRBV30 to TRBJ2-1, with 11 bases lining up with TRBD2. V shed 1 base and J 8 bases; nucleotides not matched to a gene: 7. Germline V gene sequence: CDR1 GTSNPN, CDR2 SVGIG (reference sequence). The CDR3 is made up of 15 amino acids. The CDR3 DNA reads TGTGCCTGGAGTGGCCCGGGACTAGCGGACCATGAGCAGTTCTTC. Its protein is CAWSGPGLADHEQFF.

Many counts were recorded for this clonotype. The V and J genes are TRBV7-2 and TRBJ1-2, with D maybe TRBD1 (5 bases). The V gene's germline CDR1 is SGHTA and CDR2 FQGNSA. The length of the CDR3 is 14 residues. Trimming took off 1 base at V and 3 bases at J, with 9 bases between the two ends. CDR3 bases: TGTGCCAGCAGCTTAGGTGGGGGGTACTATGGCTACACCTTC. It yields the protein CASSLGGGYYGYTF.

This clonotype was seen ten or more times. The rearrangement joins TRBV6-6 to TRBJ2-3; the match to TRBD2 covers 10 bases. In germline, CDR1 is MNHNY, CDR2 SVGAGI (reference sequence). V was pared by 6 bases and J by 3 bases, with 6 bases of the junction left unmatched. This CDR3 is 15 amino acids long. The CDR3 reads CASSLSGRGTDTQYF. CDR3 coding DNA: TGTGCCAGCAGCTTGAGCGGGAGGGGAACAGATACGCAGTATTTT.

This clonotype appeared many times. The chain carries TRBV24-1 and TRBJ1-1; D may be TRBD1 (5 bases). Germline V CDR1 and CDR2: KGHDR, SFDVKD. The length of the CDR3 is 13 residues. Trimming left V 4 bases short and J 5 bases short, with 10 bases between. CDR3 region: CATSERGGTEAFF. The CDR3 DNA reads as TGTGCCACCAGTGAACGGGGGGGAACTGAAGCTTTCTTT.

This clonotype was detected many times. V usage is TRBV29-1 and J usage is TRBJ2-1; D gene ambiguous. Between the trimmed V and J ends, which lost 7 bases and 5 bases, there was a span of 12 bases. The CDR3 length is 12 residues. CDR1 and CDR2 from the germline V gene are SQVTM and ANQGSEA. The CDR3 DNA follows: TGCAGCGCGTCGACTGGGAACAATGAGCAGTTCTTC. It codes for CSASTGNNEQFF.

This clonotype was observed a handful of times. This sequence joins TRBV29-1 and TRBJ1-5; no clear D gene. This CDR3 contains 13 residues. From germline, CDR1 is SQVTM and CDR2 ANQGSEA. Trimming took off 8 bases at V and 1 base at J, with 12 bases between the two ends. The CDR3 sequence: CSYGEGSNQPQHF. CDR3 DNA: TGCAGCTATGGAGAAGGGAGCAATCAGCCCCAGCATTTT.

V gene TRBV20-1 combines with J gene TRBJ2-1; maybe TRBD2 (6 bases). Between the trimmed V and J ends, which lost 0 bases and 0 bases, there was a span of 12 bases. From germline, CDR1 is DFQATT and CDR2 SNEGSKA (reference sequence). This CDR3 is built from 16 residues. CDR3 protein: CSARDASASSYNEQFF. CDR3 nucleotide sequence: TGCAGTGCTAGAGATGCTAGCGCAAGCTCCTACAATGAGCAGTTCTTC.

This clonotype occurred many times. The chain has TRBV6-4 and TRBJ2-2; D call uncertain. The CDR3 contains 15 residues. Trimming removed 4 bases at V and 1 base at J, with 10 bases between. Germline CDR1 MRHNA, CDR2 SNTAGT. CDR3 in amino acids: CASSVQPGNTGELFF. CDR3 sequence (DNA): TGTGCCAGCAGTGTACAACCAGGGAACACCGGGGAGCTGTTTTTT.

This chain uses TRBV29-1 with TRBJ1-2, with 7 positions matching TRBD1. CDR3 length: 13 residues. From germline, CDR1 is SQVTM and CDR2 ANQGSEA. V lost 2 bases to trimming and J lost 4 bases; unmatched junction nucleotides: 4. In nucleotides, the CDR3 is TGCAGCGTTGAAACAGGGGACGCCTATGGCTACACCTTC. Encoded protein: CSVETGDAYGYTF.

This clonotype was seen ten or more times. The chain employs TRBV7-2 and TRBJ2-3; tentative D call: TRBD1 (6 bases). Looked up from germline, CDR1 is SGHTA and CDR2 is FQGNSA. Trimming took 5 bases from V and 0 from J, leaving 15 bases between them. The CDR3 runs to 16 residues. The CDR3 DNA reads as TGTGCCAGCAGCCTAATGGGGACATCTAGCACAGATACGCAGTATTTT. Translating gives CASSLMGTSSTDTQYF.

The chain uses TRBV12-5 and TRBJ1-2; 9 positions agree with TRBD1. J gave up 6 bases and V 4 bases, and 6 bases lay outside the gene matches. Germline lookup yields CDR1 LGHNT and CDR2 FRNRAP. This CDR3 has 14 residues. The CDR3 loop reads CASGYGTGKDGYTF. The CDR3, as DNA: TGTGCTAGTGGTTACGGGACAGGGAAGGATGGCTACACCTTC.